This T cell receptor (beta chain) appears in the sequencing data of a study of cytotoxic CD8 clonotypes in ibrutinib-treated CLL. Background on the study: The cohort had 10 to 12 relapsed/refractory and some 16 treatment-naive patients, 17 to 18 IGHV unmutated. Response samples were drawn at a median of approximately 11 months of treatment, range 6 to 36. Findings of the study overall: Pretreatment clonality was elevated relative to age-matched healthy donors and paralleled circulating CD8+ T-cell counts.

Sequencing was performed with immunoSEQ multiplex PCR; in TCRdb, only in-frame clones are kept and a portion is missing. The sample gives fewer than 300,000 clones, approximately 79% of which show up once; 5.6% is in the top ten. Of note for this clone: The antigen remains unidentified.

The germline V and J ends were trimmed by 5 bases and 6 bases, with 10 bases remaining between them. The CDR3 consists of 12 residues. Germline CDR1 reads SGHRS; CDR2 reads YFSETQ. This chain joins TRBV5-1 and TRBJ2-3, with D uncertain. This receptor was obtained from a human donor with chronic lymphocytic leukemia. The material was PBMCs, obtained at disease progression, from a patient treated with ibrutinib. The chain's CDR3 is CASSLTSDTQYF. CDR3 nucleotide sequence: TGCGCCAGCAGTCTGACATCGGATACGCAGTATTTT.